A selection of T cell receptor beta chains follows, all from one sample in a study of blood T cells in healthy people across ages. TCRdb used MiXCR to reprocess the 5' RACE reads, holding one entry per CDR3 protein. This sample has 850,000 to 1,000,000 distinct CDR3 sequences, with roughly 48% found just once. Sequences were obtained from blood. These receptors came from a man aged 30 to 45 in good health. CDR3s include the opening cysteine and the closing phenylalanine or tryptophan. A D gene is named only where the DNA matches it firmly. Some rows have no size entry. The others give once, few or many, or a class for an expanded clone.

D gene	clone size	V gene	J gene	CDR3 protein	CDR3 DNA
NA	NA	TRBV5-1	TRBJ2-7	CASGLTFSRDSQDEQYF	TGCGCCAGCGGCTTGACGTTCAGCCGGGACTCGCAGGACGAGCAGTACTTC
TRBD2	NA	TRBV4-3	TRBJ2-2	CASSQDLFGTSGANTGELFF	TGCGCCAGCAGCCAAGACTTGTTTGGGACTAGCGGCGCGAACACCGGGGAGCTGTTTTTT
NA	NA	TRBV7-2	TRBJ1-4	CASSRRSSYEKLFF	TGTGCCAGCAGCAGACGGAGTTCTTATGAAAAACTGTTTTTT
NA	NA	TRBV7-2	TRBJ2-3	CASSQTRGQYF	TGTGCCAGCAGCCAGACCCGAGGGCAGTATTTT
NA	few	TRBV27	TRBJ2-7	CASNGLRNEQYF	TGTGCCAGCAACGGGTTGCGGAACGAGCAGTACTTC
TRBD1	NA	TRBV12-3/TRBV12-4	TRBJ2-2	CASSPQTGIGELFF	TGTGCCAGCAGTCCGCAGACAGGGATCGGGGAGCTGTTTTTT
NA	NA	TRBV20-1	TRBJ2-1	CSAPGVSEQFF	TGCAGTGCCCCAGGGGTCTCTGAGCAGTTCTTC
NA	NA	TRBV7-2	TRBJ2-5	CASSSRGRLQTQYF	TGTGCCAGCAGCTCCAGGGGTCGTTTACAGACCCAGTACTTC
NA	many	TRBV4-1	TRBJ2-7	CASSQEGAPGLPGYEQYF	TGCGCCAGCAGCCAAGAAGGGGCACCGGGACTTCCCGGATACGAGCAGTACTTC
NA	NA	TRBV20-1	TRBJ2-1	CSATPGGLEVEQFF	TGCAGTGCTACACCTGGGGGTTTAGAGGTTGAGCAGTTCTTC
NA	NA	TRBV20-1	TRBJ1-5	CSAPVPGSNQPQHF	TGCAGTGCCCCTGTCCCGGGGAGCAATCAGCCCCAGCATTTT
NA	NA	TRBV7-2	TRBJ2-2	CASSLVRSNTGELFF	TGTGCCAGCAGCTTAGTCCGATCGAACACCGGGGAGCTGTTTTTT
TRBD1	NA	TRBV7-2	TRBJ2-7	CASSPPGQFTYEQYF	TGTGCCAGCAGCCCACCGGGACAGTTTACCTACGAGCAGTACTTC
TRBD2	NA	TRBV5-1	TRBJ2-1	CASSLTSDGQFF	TGCGCCAGCAGCTTGACTAGCGACGGGCAGTTCTTC
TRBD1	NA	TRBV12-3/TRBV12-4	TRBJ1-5	CASSLGGGGARQPQHF	TGTGCCAGCAGTTTAGGAGGAGGGGGCGCACGGCAGCCCCAGCATTTT
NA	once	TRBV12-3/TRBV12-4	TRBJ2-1	CASSLASPGPTYNEQFF	TGTGCCAGCAGTTTAGCTAGTCCGGGGCCCACCTACAATGAGCAGTTCTTC
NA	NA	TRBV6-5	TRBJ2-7	CASSYNAGAGSEQYF	TGTGCCAGCAGTTACAACGCTGGGGCTGGCTCCGAGCAGTACTTC
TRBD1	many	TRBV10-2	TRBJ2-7	CASSDPGQRSYEQYF	TGCGCCAGCAGTGATCCGGGACAGAGATCCTACGAGCAGTACTTC
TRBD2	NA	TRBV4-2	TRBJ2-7	CASSQGLAGDEQYF	TGTGCCAGCAGCCAAGGACTAGCGGGGGACGAGCAGTACTTC
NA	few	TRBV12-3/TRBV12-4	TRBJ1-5	CASTLAGNQPQHF	TGTGCCAGCACCTTAGCAGGGAATCAGCCCCAGCATTTT
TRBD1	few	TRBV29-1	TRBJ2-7	CSVVPGQVNEQYF	TGCAGCGTTGTCCCGGGACAGGTCAACGAGCAGTACTTC
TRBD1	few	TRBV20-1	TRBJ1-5	CSASGQAYSNQPQHF	TGCAGTGCCAGTGGACAGGCTTATAGCAATCAGCCCCAGCATTTT
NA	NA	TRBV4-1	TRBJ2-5	CASSQGSLEETQYF	TGCGCCAGCAGCCAAGGCTCCTTAGAAGAGACCCAGTACTTC
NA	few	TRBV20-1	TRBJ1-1	CSASRSDTEAFF	TGCAGTGCTAGTCGCAGTGACACTGAAGCTTTCTTT
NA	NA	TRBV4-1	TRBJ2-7	CASSQETWPGTDTYEQYF	TGCGCCAGCAGCCAAGAAACCTGGCCCGGGACGGACACCTACGAGCAGTACTTC
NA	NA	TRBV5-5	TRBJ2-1	CASSLNPSSYEQFF	TGTGCCAGCAGCTTGAACCCGAGCTCCTACGAGCAGTTCTTC
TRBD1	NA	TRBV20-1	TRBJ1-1	CSARPGQGHTEAFF	TGCAGTGCTAGACCGGGACAGGGGCACACTGAAGCTTTCTTT
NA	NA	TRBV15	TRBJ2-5	CATSRDSGISNEQYF	TGTGCCACCAGCAGGGACAGCGGAATATCCAATGAGCAGTACTTC
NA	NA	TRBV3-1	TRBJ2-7	CASSQESGEAEQYF	TGTGCCAGCAGCCAAGAGTCGGGTGAGGCCGAGCAGTACTTC
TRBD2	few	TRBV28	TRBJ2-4	CASSLSSLAGGGNIQYF	TGTGCCAGCAGTTTAAGTTCCCTAGCGGGGGGAGGAAACATTCAGTACTTC
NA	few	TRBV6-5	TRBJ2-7	CASSSPGDYEQYF	TGTGCCAGCAGTTCGCCAGGGGACTACGAGCAGTACTTC
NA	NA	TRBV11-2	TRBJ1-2	CASSLRGQPPTYGYTF	TGTGCCAGCAGCCTCCGCGGGCAGCCGCCTACCTATGGCTACACCTTC
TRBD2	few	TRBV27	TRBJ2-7	CASNTGTTPYEQYF	TGTGCCAGCAATACCGGGACTACCCCCTACGAGCAGTACTTC